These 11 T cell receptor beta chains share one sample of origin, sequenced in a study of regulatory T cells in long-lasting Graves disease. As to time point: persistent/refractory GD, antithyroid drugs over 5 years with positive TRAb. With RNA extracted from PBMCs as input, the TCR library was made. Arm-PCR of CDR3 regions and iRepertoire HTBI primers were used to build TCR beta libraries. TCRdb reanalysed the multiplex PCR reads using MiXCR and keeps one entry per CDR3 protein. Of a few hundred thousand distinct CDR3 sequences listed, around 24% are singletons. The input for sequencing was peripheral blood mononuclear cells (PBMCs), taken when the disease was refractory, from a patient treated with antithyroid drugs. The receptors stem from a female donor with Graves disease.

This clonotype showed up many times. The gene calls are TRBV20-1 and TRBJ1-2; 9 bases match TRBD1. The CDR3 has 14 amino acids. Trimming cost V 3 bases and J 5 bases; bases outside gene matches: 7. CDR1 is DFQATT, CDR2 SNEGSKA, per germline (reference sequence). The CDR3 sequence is CSASSRDREYGYTF. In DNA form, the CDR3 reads TGCAGTGCTAGTTCGCGGGACAGGGAATATGGCTACACCTTC.

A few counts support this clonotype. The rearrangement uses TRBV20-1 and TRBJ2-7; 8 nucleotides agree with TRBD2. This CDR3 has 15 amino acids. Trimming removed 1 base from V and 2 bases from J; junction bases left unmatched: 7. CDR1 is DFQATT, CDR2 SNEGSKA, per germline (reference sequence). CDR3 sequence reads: CSARAPSGSAYEQYF. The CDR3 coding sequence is TGCAGTGCTAGAGCACCGAGCGGGAGTGCCTACGAGCAGTACTTC.

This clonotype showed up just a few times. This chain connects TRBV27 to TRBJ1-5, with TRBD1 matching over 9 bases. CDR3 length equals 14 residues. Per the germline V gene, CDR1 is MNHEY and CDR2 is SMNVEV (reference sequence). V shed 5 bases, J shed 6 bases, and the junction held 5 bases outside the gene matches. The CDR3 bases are TGTGCCAGCAGTCTAGACAGGGGGGTTCAGCCCCAGCATTTT. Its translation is CASSLDRGVQPQHF.

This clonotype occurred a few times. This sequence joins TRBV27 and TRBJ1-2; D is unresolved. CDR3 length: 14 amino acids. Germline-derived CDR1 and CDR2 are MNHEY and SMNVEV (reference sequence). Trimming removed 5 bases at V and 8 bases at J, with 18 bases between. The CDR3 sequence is CASSPLGPTTGYTF. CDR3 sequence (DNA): TGTGCCAGCAGTCCGCTAGGGCCTACGACGGGCTACACCTTC.

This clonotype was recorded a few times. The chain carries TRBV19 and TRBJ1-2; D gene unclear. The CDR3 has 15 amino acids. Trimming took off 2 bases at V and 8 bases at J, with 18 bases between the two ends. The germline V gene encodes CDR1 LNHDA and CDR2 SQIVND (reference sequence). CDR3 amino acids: CASSIKVGRRGGYTF. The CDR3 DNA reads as TGTGCCAGTAGTATAAAAGTGGGCCGGCGAGGCGGCTACACCTTC.

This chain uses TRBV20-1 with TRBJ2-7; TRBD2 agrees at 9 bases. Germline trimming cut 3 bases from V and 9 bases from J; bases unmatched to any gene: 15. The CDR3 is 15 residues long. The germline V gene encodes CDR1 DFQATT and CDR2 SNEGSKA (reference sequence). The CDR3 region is CSASSSGDPTSTQYF. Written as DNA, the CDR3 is TGCAGTGCTAGTTCTAGCGGGGACCCTACGAGCACGCAGTACTTC.

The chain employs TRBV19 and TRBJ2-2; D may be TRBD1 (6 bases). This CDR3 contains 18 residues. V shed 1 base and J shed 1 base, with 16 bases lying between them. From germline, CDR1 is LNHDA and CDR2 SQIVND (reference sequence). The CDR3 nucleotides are TGTGCCAGTAGTATAGTAGGGTCGGGACACCTGAACACCGGGGAGCTGTTTTTT. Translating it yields CASSIVGSGHLNTGELFF.

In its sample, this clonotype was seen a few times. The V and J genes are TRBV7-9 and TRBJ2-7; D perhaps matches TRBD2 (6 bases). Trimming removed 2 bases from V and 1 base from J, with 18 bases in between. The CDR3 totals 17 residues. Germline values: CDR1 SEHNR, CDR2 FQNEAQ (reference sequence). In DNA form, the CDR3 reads TGTGCCAGCAGCTTAAAGGTGACGGGGGAACCATCCTACGAGCAGTACTTC. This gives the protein CASSLKVTGEPSYEQYF.

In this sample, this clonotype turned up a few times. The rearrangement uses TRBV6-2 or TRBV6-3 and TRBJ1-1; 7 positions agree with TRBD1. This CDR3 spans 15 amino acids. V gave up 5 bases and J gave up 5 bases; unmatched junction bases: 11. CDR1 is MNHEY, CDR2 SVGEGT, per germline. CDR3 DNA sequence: TGTGCCAGCAGTGAAGCGGTCAGGGGGGTAACTGAAGCTTTCTTT. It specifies CASSEAVRGVTEAFF.

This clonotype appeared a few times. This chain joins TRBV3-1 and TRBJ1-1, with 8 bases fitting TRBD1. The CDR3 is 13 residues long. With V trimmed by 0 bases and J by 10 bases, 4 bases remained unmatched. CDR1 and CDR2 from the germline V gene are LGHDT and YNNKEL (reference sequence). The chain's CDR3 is CASSQELQGAAFF. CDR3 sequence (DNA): TGTGCCAGCAGCCAAGAATTGCAGGGGGCAGCTTTCTTT.

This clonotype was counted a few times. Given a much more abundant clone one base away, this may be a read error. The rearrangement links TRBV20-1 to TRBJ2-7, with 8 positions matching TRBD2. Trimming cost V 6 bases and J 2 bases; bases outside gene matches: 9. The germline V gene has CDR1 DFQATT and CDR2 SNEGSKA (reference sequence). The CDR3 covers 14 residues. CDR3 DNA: TGCAGTGCGCAGGGACTAGGGGCGACCTACGAGCAGTACTTC. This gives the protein CSAQGLGATYEQYF.